This TCR beta chain emerged from a study of T cell repertoires in cytomegalovirus infection. Turning to the study itself: In public TCR beta signatures, there were indications of both CMV infection and matching HLA type.

As concerns this clonotype: Its antigen is undetermined.

V dropped 1 base and J dropped 1; count of bases not matched to a gene: 6. The V gene's germline CDR1 is LNHNV and CDR2 YYDKDF (reference sequence). This CDR3 comprises 18 residues. Study outcomes and limitations: Summed frequency of shared TCR beta families picked out CMV carriers who also had the relevant HLA. The ex vivo response was dominated by HLA-C-restricted CMV-specific TCR beta clonotypes.

MiXCR, applied by TCRdb to the reads, yields one record per CDR3 protein. The repertoire holds around 350,000 distinct CDR3 sequences, with about a sixth as singletons. The sample comprised PBMCs. J is TRBJ2-3 and V is TRBV15; 12 bases are a match to TRBD2. This sequence was found in a human donor in good health (CMV status not recorded). Some clones in this sample may be carry-over from other donors' samples. The CDR3 here is CATSRGLAGVWGTDTQYF. CDR3 sequence (DNA): TGTGCCACCAGCAGAGGACTAGCGGGGGTTTGGGGCACAGATACGCAGTATTTT.